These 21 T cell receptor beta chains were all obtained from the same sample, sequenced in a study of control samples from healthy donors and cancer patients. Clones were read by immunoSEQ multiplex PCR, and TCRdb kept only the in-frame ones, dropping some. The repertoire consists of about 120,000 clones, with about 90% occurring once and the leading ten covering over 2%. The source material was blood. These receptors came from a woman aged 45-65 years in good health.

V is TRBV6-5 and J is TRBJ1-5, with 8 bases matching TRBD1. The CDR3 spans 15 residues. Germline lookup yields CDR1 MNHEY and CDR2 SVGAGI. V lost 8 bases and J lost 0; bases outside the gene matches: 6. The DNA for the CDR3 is TGTGCCAGCCGGGACAGGCCTTATAGCAATCAGCCCCAGCATTTT. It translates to CASRDRPYSNQPQHF.

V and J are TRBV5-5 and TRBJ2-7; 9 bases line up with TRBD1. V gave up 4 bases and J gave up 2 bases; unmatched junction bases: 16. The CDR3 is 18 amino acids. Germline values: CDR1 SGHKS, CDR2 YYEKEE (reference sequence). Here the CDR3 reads CASSPRKRDRVVAYEQYF. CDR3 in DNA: TGTGCCAGCAGCCCCCGGAAGCGGGACAGGGTGGTCGCCTACGAGCAGTACTTC.

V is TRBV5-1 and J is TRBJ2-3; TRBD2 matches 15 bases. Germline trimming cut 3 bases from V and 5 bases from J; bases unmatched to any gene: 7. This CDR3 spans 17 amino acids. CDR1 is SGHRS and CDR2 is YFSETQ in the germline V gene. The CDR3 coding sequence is TGCGCCAGCAGCTCTGGACTAGCGGGAGGGCCTGTAGATACGCAGTATTTT. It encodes CASSSGLAGGPVDTQYF. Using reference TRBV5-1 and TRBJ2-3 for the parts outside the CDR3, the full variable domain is KAGVTQTPRYLIKTRGQQVTLSCSPISGHRSVSWYQQTPGQGLQFLFEYFSETQRNKGNFPGRFSGRQFSNSRSEMNVSTLELGDSALYLCASSSGLAGGPVDTQYFGPGTRLTVL.

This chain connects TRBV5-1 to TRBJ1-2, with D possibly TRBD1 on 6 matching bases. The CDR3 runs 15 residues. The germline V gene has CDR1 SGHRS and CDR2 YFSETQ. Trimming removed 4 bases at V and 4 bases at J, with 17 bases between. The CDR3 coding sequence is TGCGCCAGCAGCCTGGGACACGACAGACCCTATGGCTACACCTTC. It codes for CASSLGHDRPYGYTF.

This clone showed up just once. This chain's CDR3 is CASPLNEQYF. The CDR3 DNA reads as TGTGCCAGCCCCCTAAATGAGCAGTACTTC. The chain recombines TRBV6-4 with TRBJ2-7; D gene uncertain. Germline V CDR1 and CDR2: MRHNA, SNTAGT. The CDR3 is made up of 10 amino acids. V was shortened by 8 bases and J by 7 bases, with 9 bases between the two germline ends.

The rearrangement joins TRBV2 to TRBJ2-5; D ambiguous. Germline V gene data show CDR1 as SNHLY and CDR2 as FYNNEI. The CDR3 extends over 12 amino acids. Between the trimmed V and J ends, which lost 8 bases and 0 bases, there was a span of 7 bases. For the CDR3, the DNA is TGTGCCAGCGGACGGAACCAAGAGACCCAGTACTTC. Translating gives CASGRNQETQYF.

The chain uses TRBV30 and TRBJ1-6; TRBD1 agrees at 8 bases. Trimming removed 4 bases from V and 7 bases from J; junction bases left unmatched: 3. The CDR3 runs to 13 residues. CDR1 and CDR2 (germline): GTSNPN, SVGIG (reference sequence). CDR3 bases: TGTGCCTGGAACGGACAGGGAAATTCACCCCTCCACTTT. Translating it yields CAWNGQGNSPLHF.

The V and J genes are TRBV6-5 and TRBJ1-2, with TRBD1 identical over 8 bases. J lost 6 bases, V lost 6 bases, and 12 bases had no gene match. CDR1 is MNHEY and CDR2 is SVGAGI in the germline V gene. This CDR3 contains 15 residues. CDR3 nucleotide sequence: TGTGCCAGCAGCGCTGGACAGGGAAGGGTGGATGGCTACACCTTC. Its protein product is CASSAGQGRVDGYTF.

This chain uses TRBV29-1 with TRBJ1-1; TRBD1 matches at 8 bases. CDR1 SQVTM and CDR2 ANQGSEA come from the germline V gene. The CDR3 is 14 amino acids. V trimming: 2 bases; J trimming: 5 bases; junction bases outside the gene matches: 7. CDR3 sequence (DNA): TGCAGCGTTGAAAGGCAGGGGGCGTGGACTGAAGCTTTCTTT. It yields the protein CSVERQGAWTEAFF.

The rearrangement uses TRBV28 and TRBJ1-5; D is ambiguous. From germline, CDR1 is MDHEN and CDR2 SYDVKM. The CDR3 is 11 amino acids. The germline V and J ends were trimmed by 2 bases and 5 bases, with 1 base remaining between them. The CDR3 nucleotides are TGTGCCAGCAGTTTAGATCAGCCCCAGCATTTT. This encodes CASSLDQPQHF. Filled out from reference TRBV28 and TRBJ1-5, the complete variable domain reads DVKVTQSSRYLVKRTGEKVFLECVQDMDHENMFWYRQDPGLGLRLIYFSYDVKMKEKGDIPEGYSVSREKKERFSLILESASTNQTSMYLCASSLDQPQHFGDGTRLSIL.

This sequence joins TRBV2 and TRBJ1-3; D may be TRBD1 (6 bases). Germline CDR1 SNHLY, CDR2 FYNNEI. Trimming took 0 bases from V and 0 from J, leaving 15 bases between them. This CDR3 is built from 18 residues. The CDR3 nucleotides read TGTGCCAGCAGTGAAGCGCTTCAGGGGCAGAGCTCTGGAAACACCATATATTTT. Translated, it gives CASSEALQGQSSGNTIYF.

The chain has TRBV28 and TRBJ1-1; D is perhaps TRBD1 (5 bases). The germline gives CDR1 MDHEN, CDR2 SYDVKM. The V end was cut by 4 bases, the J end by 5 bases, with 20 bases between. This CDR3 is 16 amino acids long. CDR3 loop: CASSSLFFQGRTEAFF. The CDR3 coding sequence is TGTGCCAGCAGTTCCCTCTTCTTCCAGGGTCGAACTGAAGCTTTCTTT.

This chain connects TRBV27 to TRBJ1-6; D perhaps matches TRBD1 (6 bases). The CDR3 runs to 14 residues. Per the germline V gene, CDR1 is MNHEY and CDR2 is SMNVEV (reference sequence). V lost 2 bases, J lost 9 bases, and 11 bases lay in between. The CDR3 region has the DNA TGTGCCAGCAGTTTACAGGGGTTTGGTTCACCCCTCCACTTT. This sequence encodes CASSLQGFGSPLHF.

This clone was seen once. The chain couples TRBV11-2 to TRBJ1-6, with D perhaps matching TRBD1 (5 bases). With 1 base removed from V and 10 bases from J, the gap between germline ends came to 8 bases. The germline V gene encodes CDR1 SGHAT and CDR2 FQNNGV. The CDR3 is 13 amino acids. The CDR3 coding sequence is TGTGCCAGCAGCTTAGGCAGGGTCTCACCCCTCCACTTT. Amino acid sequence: CASSLGRVSPLHF.

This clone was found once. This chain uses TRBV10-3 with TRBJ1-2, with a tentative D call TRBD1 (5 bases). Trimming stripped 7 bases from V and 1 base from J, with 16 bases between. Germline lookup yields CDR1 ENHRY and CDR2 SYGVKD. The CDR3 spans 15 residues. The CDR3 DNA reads TGTGCCATCAAAGCTTCGACAGAGATTAACTATGGCTACACCTTC. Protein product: CAIKASTEINYGYTF.

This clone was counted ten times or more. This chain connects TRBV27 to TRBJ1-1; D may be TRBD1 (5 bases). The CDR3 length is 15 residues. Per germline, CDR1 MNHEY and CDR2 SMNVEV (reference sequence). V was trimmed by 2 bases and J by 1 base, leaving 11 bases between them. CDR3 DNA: TGTGCCAGCAGTTTACATGGGACCTGGAACACTGAAGCTTTCTTT. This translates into CASSLHGTWNTEAFF.

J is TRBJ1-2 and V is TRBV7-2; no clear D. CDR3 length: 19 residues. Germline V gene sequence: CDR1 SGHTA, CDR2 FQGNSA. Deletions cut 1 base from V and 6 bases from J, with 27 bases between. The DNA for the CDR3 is TGTGCCAGCAGCTTAGGAAACGGAGGGATCGGGCGTCCAAGAGATGGCTACACCTTC. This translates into CASSLGNGGIGRPRDGYTF.

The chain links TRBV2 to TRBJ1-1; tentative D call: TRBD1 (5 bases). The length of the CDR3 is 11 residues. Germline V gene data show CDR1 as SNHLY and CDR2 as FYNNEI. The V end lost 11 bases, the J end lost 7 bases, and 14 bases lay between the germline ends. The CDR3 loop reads CAGTGTLEAFF. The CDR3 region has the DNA TGTGCCGGGACCGGGACTCTTGAAGCTTTCTTT.

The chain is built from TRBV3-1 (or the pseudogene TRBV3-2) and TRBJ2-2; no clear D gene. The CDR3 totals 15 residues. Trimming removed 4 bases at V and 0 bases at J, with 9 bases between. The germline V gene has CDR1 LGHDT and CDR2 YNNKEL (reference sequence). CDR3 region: CASSPRATNTGELFF. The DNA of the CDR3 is TGTGCCAGCAGCCCCAGAGCGACGAACACCGGGGAGCTGTTTTTT.

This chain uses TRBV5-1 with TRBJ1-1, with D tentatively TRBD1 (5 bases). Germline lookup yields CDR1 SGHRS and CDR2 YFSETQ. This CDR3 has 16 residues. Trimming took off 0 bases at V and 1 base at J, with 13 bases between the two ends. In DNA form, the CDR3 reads TGCGCCAGCAGCTTGGGGGGATGGGGCCGGAACACTGAAGCTTTCTTT. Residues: CASSLGGWGRNTEAFF.

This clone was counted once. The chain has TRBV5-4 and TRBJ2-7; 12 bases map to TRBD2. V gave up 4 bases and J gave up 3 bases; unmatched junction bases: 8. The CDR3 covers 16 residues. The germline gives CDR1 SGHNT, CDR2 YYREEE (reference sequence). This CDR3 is CASSIGLAGNFYEQYF. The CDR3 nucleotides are TGTGCCAGCAGCATTGGACTAGCGGGAAATTTCTACGAGCAGTACTTC.